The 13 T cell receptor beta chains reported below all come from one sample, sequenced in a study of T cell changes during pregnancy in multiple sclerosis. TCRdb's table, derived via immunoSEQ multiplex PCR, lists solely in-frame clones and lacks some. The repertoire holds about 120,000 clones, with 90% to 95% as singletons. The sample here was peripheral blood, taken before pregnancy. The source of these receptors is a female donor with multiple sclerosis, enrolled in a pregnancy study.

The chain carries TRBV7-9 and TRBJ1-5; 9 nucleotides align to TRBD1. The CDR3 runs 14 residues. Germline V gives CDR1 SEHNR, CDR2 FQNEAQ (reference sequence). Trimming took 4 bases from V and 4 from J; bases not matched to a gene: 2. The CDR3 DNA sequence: TGTGCCAGCAGCTCGGGGACAGGGAATCAGCCCCAGCATTTT. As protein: CASSSGTGNQPQHF.

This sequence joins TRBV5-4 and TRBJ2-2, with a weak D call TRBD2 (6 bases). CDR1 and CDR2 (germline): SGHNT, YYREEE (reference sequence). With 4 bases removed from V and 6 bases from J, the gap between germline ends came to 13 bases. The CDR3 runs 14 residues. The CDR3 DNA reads TGTGCCAGCAGCGTTGCTGGCGGGGCCGGGGAGCTGTTTTTT. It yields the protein CASSVAGGAGELFF.

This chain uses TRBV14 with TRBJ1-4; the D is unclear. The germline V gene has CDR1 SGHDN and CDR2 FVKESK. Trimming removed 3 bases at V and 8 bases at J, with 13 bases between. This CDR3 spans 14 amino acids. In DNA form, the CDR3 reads TGTGCCAGCAGCCAGTTACCCGGTCGGGAAAAACTGTTTTTT. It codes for CASSQLPGREKLFF.

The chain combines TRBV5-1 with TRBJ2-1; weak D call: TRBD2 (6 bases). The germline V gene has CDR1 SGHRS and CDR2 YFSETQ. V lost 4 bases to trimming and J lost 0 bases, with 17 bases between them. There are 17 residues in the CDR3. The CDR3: CASSAILAPSSYNEQFF. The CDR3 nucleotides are TGCGCCAGCAGCGCAATACTAGCCCCTAGCTCCTACAATGAGCAGTTCTTC.

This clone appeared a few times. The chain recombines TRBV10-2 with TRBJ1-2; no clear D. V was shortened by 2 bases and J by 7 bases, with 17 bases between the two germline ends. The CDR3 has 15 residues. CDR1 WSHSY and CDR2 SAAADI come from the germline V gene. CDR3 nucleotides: TGCGCCAGCAGTGAGGGTGGGTCCCCTGGGAGTGGCTACACCTTC. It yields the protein CASSEGGSPGSGYTF.

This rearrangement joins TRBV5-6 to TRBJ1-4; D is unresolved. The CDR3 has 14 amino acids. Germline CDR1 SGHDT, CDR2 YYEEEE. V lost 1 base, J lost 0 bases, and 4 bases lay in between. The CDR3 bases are TGTGCCAGCAGCTTGTATGCAACTAATGAAAAACTGTTTTTT. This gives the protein CASSLYATNEKLFF. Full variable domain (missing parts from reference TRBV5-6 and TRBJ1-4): DAGVTQSPTHLIKTRGQQVTLRCSPKSGHDTVSWYQQALGQGPQFIFQYYEEEERQRGNFPDRFSGHQFPNYSSELNVNALLLGDSALYLCASSLYATNEKLFFGSGTQLSVL.

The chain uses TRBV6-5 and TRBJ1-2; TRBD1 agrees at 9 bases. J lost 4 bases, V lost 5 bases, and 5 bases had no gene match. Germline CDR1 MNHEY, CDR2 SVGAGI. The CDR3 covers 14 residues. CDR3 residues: CASSDRQGGYGYTF. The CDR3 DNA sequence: TGTGCCAGCAGTGACAGACAGGGGGGCTATGGCTACACCTTC.

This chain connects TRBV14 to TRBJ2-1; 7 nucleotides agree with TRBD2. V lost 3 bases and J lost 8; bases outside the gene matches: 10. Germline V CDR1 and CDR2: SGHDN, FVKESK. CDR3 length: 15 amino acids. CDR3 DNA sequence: TGTGCCAGCAGCCAGAGGCCTCTCCGGGGGGATGAGCAGTTCTTC. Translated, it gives CASSQRPLRGDEQFF.

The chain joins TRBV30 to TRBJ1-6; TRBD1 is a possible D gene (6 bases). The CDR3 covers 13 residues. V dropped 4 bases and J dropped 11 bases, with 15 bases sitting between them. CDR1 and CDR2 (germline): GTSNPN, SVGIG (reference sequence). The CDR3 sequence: CAWTVSRGTPLHF. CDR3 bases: TGTGCCTGGACCGTAAGTAGGGGGACACCCCTCCACTTT.

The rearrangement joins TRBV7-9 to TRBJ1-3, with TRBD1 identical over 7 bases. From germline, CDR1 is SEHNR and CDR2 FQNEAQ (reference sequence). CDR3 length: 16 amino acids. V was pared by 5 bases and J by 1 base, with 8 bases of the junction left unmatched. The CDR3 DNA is TGTGCCAGCAGCCTCCCTACAGGGGTTTCTGGAAACACCATATATTTT. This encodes CASSLPTGVSGNTIYF. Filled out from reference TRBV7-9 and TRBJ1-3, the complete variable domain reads DTGVSQNPRHKITKRGQNVTFRCDPISEHNRLYWYRQTLGQGPEFLTYFQNEAQLEKSRLLSDRFSAERPKGSFSTLEIQRTEQGDSAMYLCASSLPTGVSGNTIYFGEGSWLTVV.

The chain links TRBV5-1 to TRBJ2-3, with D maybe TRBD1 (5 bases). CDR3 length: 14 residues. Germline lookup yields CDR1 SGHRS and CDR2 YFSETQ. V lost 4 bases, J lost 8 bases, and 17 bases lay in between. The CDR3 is CASSPSAQGSTQYF. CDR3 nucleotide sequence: TGCGCCAGCAGCCCGTCGGCGCAGGGCAGTACGCAGTATTTT.

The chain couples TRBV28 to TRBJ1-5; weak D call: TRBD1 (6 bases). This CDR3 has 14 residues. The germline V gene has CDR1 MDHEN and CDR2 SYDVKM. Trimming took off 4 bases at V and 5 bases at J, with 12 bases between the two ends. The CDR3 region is CASSSQQGHQPQHF. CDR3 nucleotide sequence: TGTGCCAGCAGTTCCCAACAGGGTCATCAGCCCCAGCATTTT.

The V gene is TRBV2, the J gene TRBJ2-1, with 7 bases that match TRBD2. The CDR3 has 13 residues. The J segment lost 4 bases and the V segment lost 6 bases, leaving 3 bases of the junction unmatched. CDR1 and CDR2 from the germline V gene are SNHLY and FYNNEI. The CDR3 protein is CASSREAYNEQFF. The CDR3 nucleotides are TGTGCCAGCAGCCGGGAGGCTTACAATGAGCAGTTCTTC. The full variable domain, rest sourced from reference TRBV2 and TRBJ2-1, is EPEVTQTPSHQVTQMGQEVILRCVPISNHLYFYWYRQILGQKVEFLVSFYNNEISEKSEIFDDQFSVERPDGSNFTLKIRSTKLEDSAMYFCASSREAYNEQFFGPGTRLTVL.